This passage covers 8 T cell receptor beta chains from one sample sequenced in a study of blood T cells in healthy people across ages. A second roughly 6 to 12 cycle PCR used barcoded and J-beta primers. TCRdb re-derived calls from the 5' RACE reads in MiXCR, one entry per CDR3 protein. The data hold 1.5 million to 2 million distinct CDR3 sequences, with 28% observed a single time. What was sequenced was blood. All receptors derive from a woman aged 30 to 39 in good health.

V is TRBV5-1 and J is TRBJ2-3, with D possibly matching TRBD2 (6 bases). CDR1 and CDR2 (germline): SGHRS, YFSETQ. Trimming cost V 4 bases and J 4 bases, with 13 bases left between them. The CDR3 runs 14 residues. In nucleotides, the CDR3 is TGCGCCAGCAGCCACTCCGGGGAGGCAGATACGCAGTATTTT. This gives the protein CASSHSGEADTQYF.

This clonotype came up a few times. The chain is built from TRBV28 and TRBJ2-1, with TRBD2 matching 7 bases. V lost 10 bases and J lost 7; bases outside the gene matches: 13. The CDR3 length is 14 residues. Looked up from germline, CDR1 is MDHEN and CDR2 is SYDVKM. CDR3 nucleotide sequence: TGTGCCATCCTGAGCGGGGTCTCTGGGAATGAGCAGTTCTTC. Translated: CAILSGVSGNEQFF.

V gene TRBV11-2 combines with J gene TRBJ2-7; TRBD1 matches at 9 bases. The CDR3 extends over 15 amino acids. Trimming at V came to 5 bases and at J to 5 bases, leaving 10 bases not matched to a gene. The germline gives CDR1 SGHAT, CDR2 FQNNGV. The CDR3 loop is CASSLPGTGLDEQYF. The DNA for the CDR3 is TGTGCCAGCAGCCTCCCCGGGACAGGGTTGGACGAGCAGTACTTC.

This clonotype showed up just a few times. The rearrangement uses TRBV24-1 and TRBJ1-2, with TRBD1 as a possible D gene (5 bases). The CDR3 is made up of 13 amino acids. The germline CDR1 and CDR2 sequences are KGHDR and SFDVKD. The germline V and J ends were trimmed by 3 bases and 7 bases, with 11 bases remaining between them. The CDR3 loop reads CATSDGAERGYTF. CDR3 nucleotides: TGTGCCACCAGTGATGGGGCAGAGCGTGGCTACACCTTC.

This clonotype turned up a few times. This chain uses TRBV20-1 with TRBJ2-7; TRBD2 is a possible D gene (6 bases). CDR1 is DFQATT, CDR2 SNEGSKA, per germline (reference sequence). The V end was cut by 4 bases, the J end by 4 bases, with 26 bases between. This CDR3 comprises 17 residues. CDR3 sequence: CSANPPRGGEAVYEQYF. CDR3 bases: TGCAGTGCTAACCCCCCCCGCGGTGGGGAGGCAGTGTACGAGCAGTACTTC.

The genes are TRBV30 and TRBJ2-2; either TRBD1 or TRBD2 may fit D (5 bases each). Germline values: CDR1 GTSNPN, CDR2 SVGIG (reference sequence). The CDR3 has 14 residues. V shed 7 bases and J shed 3 bases, with 15 bases lying between them. Written as DNA, the CDR3 is TGTGCCTCGATGGGACGGGCATACACCGGGGAGCTGTTTTTT. Translating it yields CASMGRAYTGELFF.

A remark on this clonotype: Germline is not matched at one junction end, which may reflect a read error. This chain links TRBV5-1 with TRBJ1-2; no clear D gene. The CDR3 spans 12 residues. Germline loops: CDR1 SGHRS, CDR2 YFSETQ. CDR3 nucleotides: TGCGCCAGCAAGGATGAAAACTATGGCCACACCTTC. This gives the protein CASKDENYGHTF.

This clonotype was observed a handful of times. The chain employs TRBV4-3 and TRBJ2-4; D is possibly TRBD2 (6 bases). This CDR3 contains 14 residues. Germline V gene lookup returns CDR1 LGHNA and CDR2 YSLEER. Trimming removed 1 base from V and 8 bases from J, with 12 bases in between. The CDR3 protein is CASSQGSPGDIQYF. The CDR3 nucleotides are TGCGCCAGCAGCCAAGGAAGTCCGGGAGACATTCAGTACTTC.